Included here is one T cell receptor (beta chain) sequence, with context. The assay was immunoSEQ multiplex PCR, and TCRdb's table has in-frame clones only and misses some. Of fewer than 500,000 clones in the sample, about 75% were seen once. This entry is derived from a study of shared clonotypes between healthy human individuals. Germline V gene lookup returns CDR1 SNHLY and CDR2 FYNNEI. Trimming stripped 2 bases from V and 3 bases from J, with 9 bases between. This CDR3 contains 14 residues. J is TRBJ2-3 and V is TRBV2, with TRBD1 as a possible D gene (5 bases). The receptor was derived from a woman aged 40 to 55 in good health. Some clones in this sample may be carry-over from other donors' samples. Sequencing was carried out using PBMCs. For the CDR3, the DNA is TGTGCCAGCAGTGAACAGGGCTGGACAGATACGCAGTATTTT. Its protein is CASSEQGWTDTQYF.